At least ten counts were recorded for the clone carrying this TCR beta chain. Germline CDR1 and CDR2: SGHVS and FQNEAQ. CDR3 size: 17 residues. V lost 2 bases, J lost 0 bases, and 14 bases lay in between. The source of the sample is a study of blood T cells in healthy people across ages. Next came a second PCR, run for about 7 to 12 cycles, which used a sample-barcoded 5' primer along with a J-beta primer mix. In TCRdb, the 5' RACE reads were re-called with MiXCR into one record per CDR3 protein. In the table there are some 900,000 distinct CDR3 sequences, roughly 48% of which are singletons. The sequence derives from a young man in good health. Sequencing input: blood. The chain couples TRBV7-8 to TRBJ1-5; D unclear. The CDR3 sequence is CASSLRAGPYSNQPQHF. In DNA form, the CDR3 reads TGTGCCAGCAGCTTACGGGCAGGACCTTATAGCAATCAGCCCCAGCATTTT.